This passage covers 17 T cell receptor beta chains from one sample sequenced in a study of shared clonotypes between healthy human individuals. Terminally differentiated effector memory CD45RA+ cells were excluded from the naive CD8 cells, which were CD45RO-negative and positively selected for CCR7. Only in-frame clones appear in the TCRdb table, and some are missing; sequencing was by immunoSEQ multiplex PCR. Among more than 2 million clones listed, 85% to 95% were seen once. The specimen sequenced was naive CD8+ T cells from PBMCs. The receptors stem from a man aged 18 to 30 in good health. Some clones in this sample may be carry-over from other donors' samples.

V usage is TRBV30 and J usage is TRBJ1-1, with D possibly TRBD1 on 5 matching bases. The CDR3 consists of 13 residues. Per germline, CDR1 GTSNPN and CDR2 SVGIG (reference sequence). V was trimmed by 3 bases and J by 2 bases, leaving 10 bases between them. The CDR3 loop is CAWRQVSNTEAFF. CDR3 in DNA: TGTGCCTGGAGACAGGTTTCCAACACTGAAGCTTTCTTT.

This chain links TRBV19 with TRBJ2-2; D is unclear. V shed 7 bases and J shed 5 bases, with 5 bases lying between them. The CDR3 consists of 11 residues. Germline V lookup: CDR1 LNHDA, CDR2 SQIVND (reference sequence). The CDR3 is CASTETGELFF. The CDR3 nucleotides are TGTGCCAGTACTGAGACCGGGGAGCTGTTTTTT.

The rearrangement uses TRBV5-5 and TRBJ2-5, with D maybe TRBD1 (5 bases). Germline CDR1 is SGHKS and CDR2 is YYEKEE (reference sequence). This CDR3 has 13 amino acids. The ends were cut back, 4 bases at V and 4 bases at J, with 11 bases in the middle. The CDR3: CASSTGNLETQYF. CDR3 coding DNA: TGTGCCAGCAGCACAGGAAATCTAGAGACCCAGTACTTC.

The chain recombines TRBV27 with TRBJ2-7, with 7 bases lining up with TRBD1. CDR3 size: 14 residues. Germline V gene sequence: CDR1 MNHEY, CDR2 SMNVEV (reference sequence). V lost 4 bases and J lost 9; bases outside the gene matches: 12. CDR3: CASSSPGTANGQYF. Here the CDR3 DNA reads TGTGCCAGCAGTTCCCCCGGGACAGCCAACGGGCAGTACTTC.

The chain couples TRBV30 to TRBJ1-1; no firm D call. V was clipped by 0 bases and J by 8 bases, with 16 bases between them. The germline V gene encodes CDR1 GTSNPN and CDR2 SVGIG (reference sequence). The CDR3 runs to 14 residues. Written as DNA, the CDR3 is TGTGCCTGGAGTGTACGGGGTAGGGCATTAGAAGCTTTCTTT. Its protein is CAWSVRGRALEAFF. Using reference TRBV30 and TRBJ1-1 for the parts outside the CDR3, the full variable domain is SQTIHQWPATLVQPVGSPLSLECTVEGTSNPNLYWYRQAAGRGLQLLFYSVGIGQISSEVPQNLSASRPQDRQFILSSKKLLLSDSGFYLCAWSVRGRALEAFFGQGTRLTVV.

This clone was observed once. Here the CDR3 DNA reads TGTGCCAGCAGTTCTCGGACTAGCGGGAGTTTAAGTGAGCAGTTCTTC. This codes for CASSSRTSGSLSEQFF. The chain uses TRBV27 and TRBJ2-1, with 13 positions matching TRBD2. The CDR3 is made up of 16 amino acids. Germline V gene lookup returns CDR1 MNHEY and CDR2 SMNVEV (reference sequence). With 4 bases clipped from V and 9 bases from J, the junction kept 9 bases outside the gene matches.

This sequence joins TRBV27 and TRBJ2-1; TRBD1 matches 7 bases. V lost 5 bases to trimming and J lost 2 bases; unmatched junction nucleotides: 6. Germline-derived CDR1 and CDR2 are MNHEY and SMNVEV (reference sequence). CDR3 length equals 15 residues. The CDR3 bases are TGTGCCAGCAGTATCGGACAGGCTCCCTACAATGAGCAGTTCTTC. As protein: CASSIGQAPYNEQFF.

The chain recombines TRBV27 with TRBJ2-7; TRBD1 aligns across 7 bases. After removal of 5 bases from V and 1 base from J, the junction contained 11 bases not matched to a gene. Germline loops: CDR1 MNHEY, CDR2 SMNVEV (reference sequence). The CDR3 has 16 amino acids. This chain's CDR3 is CASSPLRGQESYEQYF. The CDR3 nucleotides read TGTGCCAGCAGTCCATTAAGAGGACAGGAGTCCTACGAGCAGTACTTC.

This clone was seen once. V gene TRBV7-9 combines with J gene TRBJ2-7; 9 nucleotides align to TRBD2. Germline V gives CDR1 SEHNR, CDR2 FQNEAQ (reference sequence). V gave up 5 bases and J gave up 3 bases; unmatched junction bases: 11. The CDR3 covers 16 residues. CDR3 sequence reads: CASSQGLLAGNYEQYF. The CDR3 coding sequence is TGTGCCAGCAGCCAAGGTCTCCTAGCGGGAAACTACGAGCAGTACTTC.

The chain recombines TRBV6-5 with TRBJ2-1; 9 bases match TRBD2. The germline CDR1 and CDR2 sequences are MNHEY and SVGAGI. The CDR3 has 14 residues. J lost 4 bases, V lost 5 bases, and 3 bases had no gene match. CDR3 in amino acids: CASSRGRVYNEQFF. CDR3 DNA: TGTGCCAGCAGTCGCGGGAGGGTATACAATGAGCAGTTCTTC.

The J gene is TRBJ2-3, the V gene TRBV19; D is perhaps TRBD1 or TRBD2 (5 bases each). The germline V and J ends were trimmed by 3 bases and 3 bases, with 16 bases remaining between them. CDR1 and CDR2 (germline): LNHDA, SQIVND (reference sequence). The CDR3 sequence is 16 residues long. CDR3 bases: TGTGCCAGTAGTATTGAGCCGGGACGTATTACAGATACGCAGTATTTT. Amino acid sequence: CASSIEPGRITDTQYF.

V is TRBV5-4 and J is TRBJ2-5, with a possible D match to TRBD1 (6 bases). CDR3 length equals 14 residues. Germline loops: CDR1 SGHNT, CDR2 YYREEE (reference sequence). The germline V and J ends were trimmed by 0 bases and 2 bases, with 8 bases remaining between them. This chain's CDR3 is CASSLDREQETQYF. CDR3 nucleotide sequence: TGTGCCAGCAGCTTGGACAGGGAGCAAGAGACCCAGTACTTC.

This chain joins TRBV7-8 and TRBJ2-6; no definite D call. Germline CDR1 reads SGHVS; CDR2 reads FQNEAQ. The CDR3 loop spans 18 amino acids. V was pared by 1 base and J by 1 base, with 14 bases between. CDR3 protein: CASSLGQPPWSGANVLTF. CDR3 sequence (DNA): TGTGCCAGCAGCTTAGGACAACCACCTTGGTCTGGGGCCAACGTCCTGACTTTC.

The V gene is TRBV2, the J gene TRBJ2-7; D gene unclear. The CDR3 runs to 11 residues. Germline values: CDR1 SNHLY, CDR2 FYNNEI. Trimming stripped 7 bases from V and 2 bases from J, with 6 bases between. CDR3 sequence: CASTAAYEQYF. The CDR3 DNA follows: TGTGCCAGCACGGCAGCCTACGAGCAGTACTTC.

V is TRBV9 and J is TRBJ2-7; 11 bases fit TRBD2. This CDR3 has 15 amino acids. Trimming cost V 3 bases and J 4 bases; bases outside gene matches: 6. The V gene's germline CDR1 is SGDLS and CDR2 YYNGEE. CDR3 region: CASSDTSGRAYEQYF. For the CDR3, the DNA is TGTGCCAGCAGCGACACTAGCGGGAGAGCGTACGAGCAGTACTTC.

The chain has TRBV9 and TRBJ2-4, with D possibly TRBD2 on 6 matching bases. CDR1 and CDR2 (germline): SGDLS, YYNGEE. With 4 bases removed from V and 6 bases from J, the gap between germline ends came to 20 bases. This CDR3 comprises 16 residues. DNA of the CDR3: TGTGCCAGCAGCCCAAGAGGGACTTTGGATAGAAACATTCAGTACTTC. Protein sequence: CASSPRGTLDRNIQYF.

V is TRBV4-1 and J is TRBJ2-3; 8 bases fit TRBD2. There are 18 residues in the CDR3. Germline trimming cut 0 bases from V and 0 bases from J; bases unmatched to any gene: 8. Germline assignment: CDR1 MGHRA and CDR2 YSYEKL. CDR3 in amino acids: CASSQDPAGGSSTDTQYF. The CDR3 coding sequence is TGCGCCAGCAGCCAAGATCCCGCGGGAGGATCTAGCACAGATACGCAGTATTTT.